This TCR beta chain is from a study of tumor and adjacent non-tumor tissue in lung cancer. This sample's RNA came from whole unsorted tissue. Distant lung tissue was collected more than 3 cm away from the tumor edge. Points on this clonotype: The antigen remains unidentified. One base away lies a much larger clone, so this may be a sequencing read error.

The library came from three nested PCR rounds adapted from ARM-PCR protocols. TCRdb re-called the multiplex PCR reads with MiXCR, one entry per CDR3 protein. The sample lists some 100,000 distinct CDR3 sequences, approximately 60% occurring once. Study-level points and caveats: Tumor repertoires had a smaller top 100 clone share than normal lung.

Germline CDR1 is SGHAT and CDR2 is FQNNGV. V was trimmed by 5 bases and J by 7 bases, leaving 17 bases between them. This CDR3 contains 14 residues. The chain employs TRBV11-2 and TRBJ1-1; a possible D gene is TRBD1 (5 bases). This TCR was sampled from a man aged 30 to 39 with non-small cell lung cancer. The specimen was distant non-tumor lung tissue. CDR3 loop: CASSRGRGNGEAFF. CDR3 DNA: TGTGCCAGCAGCAGAGGACGGGGGAACGGTGAAGCTTTCTTT.